Listed below are T cell receptor beta chains from one sample, sequenced in a study of blood T cell repertoires in COVID-19. The assay was immunoSEQ multiplex PCR, and TCRdb's table has in-frame clones only and misses some. This table holds around 150,000 clones, more than 60% found once. The sequencing sample was made of peripheral blood. These receptors were obtained from a man between 50 and 59 years old with acute or convalescent COVID-19. Each CDR3 is given with its conserved first and last residue. The D gene is left open where the match is weak. Clone sizes are given selectively: once, few, many, or a class where the clone is expanded.

CASSLGANPLTDTQYF,TGTGCCAGCAGCTTAGGAGCGAACCCCCTCACAGATACGCAGTATTTT,16,TRBV11-2,TRBJ2-3,NA,NA
CASDPKQGRPTDTQYF,TGTGCCAGCGACCCTAAACAGGGGCGACCCACAGATACGCAGTATTTT,16,TRBV27,TRBJ2-3,TRBD1,NA
CASSLRAGEAFF,TGTGCCAGCAGCTTACGCGCAGGGGAGGCTTTCTTT,12,TRBV7-3,TRBJ1-1,NA,NA
CASSSGTSVGANVLTF,TGCGCCAGCAGCAGCGGGACCTCAGTCGGGGCCAACGTCCTGACTTTC,16,TRBV5-1,TRBJ2-6,TRBD2,once
CASSGGFGREYGYTF,TGTGCCAGCAGTGGGGGGTTCGGCAGGGAGTATGGCTACACCTTC,15,TRBV6-6,TRBJ1-2,NA,NA
CAISGTSLPEQYF,TGTGCCATCAGTGGGACTAGCCTTCCGGAGCAGTACTTC,13,TRBV10-3,TRBJ2-7,TRBD2,NA
CAISPDRYNQPQHF,TGTGCCATCAGTCCCGACAGGTACAATCAGCCCCAGCATTTT,14,TRBV10-3,TRBJ1-5,NA,once
CAWSVRDGDSDTQYF,TGTGCCTGGAGTGTGCGGGACGGGGACTCGGATACGCAGTATTTT,15,TRBV30,TRBJ2-3,NA,NA
CASSGAAINEKLFF,TGTGCCAGCAGCGGCGCAGCGATTAATGAAAAACTGTTTTTT,14,TRBV5-6,TRBJ1-4,NA,NA
CSASTTRKEGGATDTQYF,TGCAGTGCTAGTACGACTCGTAAGGAAGGGGGGGCGACAGATACGCAGTATTTT,18,TRBV20-1,TRBJ2-3,NA,NA
CASSHPGISGNTIYF,TGTGCCAGCAGCCATCCCGGGATTTCTGGAAACACCATATATTTT,15,TRBV3-1/TRBV3-2,TRBJ1-3,NA,many
CATSDFRQGQETQYF,TGTGCCACCAGTGATTTCAGACAGGGCCAAGAGACCCAGTACTTC,15,TRBV24-1,TRBJ2-5,TRBD1,few
CASSYYRSEDYNEQFF,TGTGCCAGCAGTTATTACCGGAGCGAGGACTACAATGAGCAGTTCTTC,16,TRBV6-9,TRBJ2-1,NA,few
CASSQGHVSSGNTIYF,TGTGCCAGCAGCCAAGGGCATGTCTCGTCTGGAAACACCATATATTTT,16,TRBV3-1/TRBV3-2,TRBJ1-3,NA,few
CASSIDAGTGATDTQYF,TGTGCCAGTAGTATAGATGCGGGGACAGGGGCCACAGATACGCAGTATTTT,17,TRBV19,TRBJ2-3,TRBD1,NA
CASSKETVLTDTQYF,TGTGCCAGCAGCAAAGAGACTGTCCTCACAGATACGCAGTATTTT,15,TRBV21-1,TRBJ2-3,NA,NA
CASKETSGGAYNEQFF,TGTGCCAGCAAAGAGACTAGCGGGGGAGCTTACAATGAGCAGTTCTTC,16,TRBV2,TRBJ2-1,TRBD2,NA
CASSPLAGVGGTDTQYF,TGCGCCAGCAGCCCTCTAGCGGGGGTAGGGGGCACAGATACGCAGTATTTT,17,TRBV5-1,TRBJ2-3,TRBD2,NA
CASSPRGHVQETQYF,TGTGCCAGCAGCCCCAGGGGGCACGTTCAAGAGACCCAGTACTTC,15,TRBV9,TRBJ2-5,TRBD1,few
CATSDPKRGDTGELFF,TGTGCCACCAGTGATCCGAAGCGGGGAGACACCGGGGAGCTGTTTTTT,16,TRBV24-1,TRBJ2-2,TRBD2,NA
CASRGDRAGNDPNGYTF,TGCGCCAGCAGGGGGGACAGGGCAGGAAACGACCCGAATGGCTACACCTTC,17,TRBV4-1,TRBJ1-2,TRBD1,few
CASSLREYGYTF,TGTGCCAGCAGCCTGAGAGAGTATGGCTACACCTTC,12,TRBV3-1/TRBV3-2,TRBJ1-2,NA,NA
CASSQAGGFEKLFF,TGTGCCAGCTCACAGGCGGGGGGCTTTGAAAAACTGTTTTTT,14,TRBV18,TRBJ1-4,NA,NA
CASGASDGYTF,TGTGCCAGCGGGGCCTCGGACGGCTACACCTTC,11,TRBV5-4,TRBJ1-2,NA,NA
CASSESGGGGELFF,TGTGCCAGCAGTGAATCGGGGGGCGGCGGGGAGCTGTTTTTT,14,TRBV2,TRBJ2-2,NA,NA